This T cell receptor (beta chain) was retrieved from a study of T-cell reconstitution after alpha-beta-depleted transplantation in children. This clonotype was detected ten times or more. V was cut by 2 bases and J by 0 bases, with 12 bases left in between. In germline, CDR1 is SGHTA, CDR2 FQGTGA. This CDR3 has 16 amino acids. Library preparation (for TCRbeta) was performed with unique molecular identifiers. TCRdb re-called the PCR reads through MiXCR, storing one row per CDR3 protein. The sample has 300,000 to 400,000 distinct CDR3 sequences; more than 10% are singletons. Sequenced here: PBMCs, sampled from the stem cell graft. The chain links TRBV7-3 to TRBJ2-3; weak D call: TRBD2 (5 bases). This clonotype originated in a human donor who donated a stem cell graft to a child with Fanconi anemia. The CDR3 sequence is CASSLYSGPSTDTQYF. The CDR3, as DNA: TGTGCCAGCAGCTTATACAGCGGACCTAGCACAGATACGCAGTATTTT.